This T cell receptor (beta chain) was sequenced during a study of T cells in Graves' hyperthyroidism and ophthalmopathy. Study as a whole: Peripheral blood sampling occurred at initial diagnosis, before any treatment.

This CDR3 comprises 17 residues. The J segment lost 2 bases and the V segment lost 4 bases, leaving 10 bases of the junction unmatched. CDR1 and CDR2 (germline): LNHDA, SQIVND (reference sequence). Amplified regions were TCR beta CDR3 sequences from RNA transcripts. TCR CDR3 regions were first amplified by RT-PCR with HTBI primers. TCRdb re-derived calls from the multiplex PCR reads in MiXCR, one entry per CDR3 protein. The data show under 700,000 distinct CDR3 sequences, approximately 15% seen once. To note about this clonotype: Its antigen is as yet unknown.

Study outcomes and limitations: Most clonotypes that expanded in the thyroid above 0.001 also showed up in blood.

The authors took PBMCs from roughly 9.7 ml fresh peripheral blood. J is TRBJ2-3 and V is TRBV19; 9 positions match TRBD1. The sequence derives from a woman younger than 30 with Graves' hyperthyroidism. Sequencing was performed on blood. The CDR3 bases are TGTGCCAGTAGTACTAGGGGACAGGGCAGCCACACAGATACGCAGTATTTT. Protein product: CASSTRGQGSHTDTQYF.